This TCR beta chain originates from a study of T cells in Graves' hyperthyroidism and ophthalmopathy. RNA transcripts provided the source from which TCR beta CDR3 regions were amplified. In the first-round RT-PCR of the TCR CDR3, the HTBI primer set was used. One entry per CDR3 protein results from TCRdb running MiXCR on the multiplex PCR reads. This sample carries approximately 410,000 distinct CDR3 sequences, 14% to 15% of them seen once, and the ten largest clones take about 13%. Diagnoses rested on clinical symptoms, serum thyroxine and TRAb, thyroid ultrasound and orbital computed tomography. Germline V CDR1 and CDR2: MDHEN, SYDVKM. The CDR3 runs to 15 residues. Trimming removed 6 bases from V and 6 bases from J; junction bases left unmatched: 13. The sample holds many counts of this clonotype. What it binds is unknown. Study results and caveats: Model output signaled ophthalmopathy a median approximately 6 months ahead of onset. Most thyroid clonotypes expanded above 0.001 appeared in blood too.

The chain uses TRBV28 and TRBJ1-2; 7 nucleotides agree with TRBD1. Sequenced sample: blood. This TCR derives from a man aged 18 to 30 with Graves' ophthalmopathy. CDR3 bases: TGTGCCAGCAGCATCGGGGACAGTCTATCCCATGGCTACACCTTC. As protein: CASSIGDSLSHGYTF.